This T cell receptor (beta chain) originates from a study of T cells after yellow fever vaccination. CDR1 and CDR2 (germline): DFQATT, SNEGSKA (reference sequence). The CDR3 runs 12 residues. V lost 6 bases, J lost 0 bases, and 9 bases lay in between. UMIs were added to TCR cDNA along with a universal primer site when it was made by 5'RACE template switching. TCRdb reprocessed the 5' RACE reads with MiXCR, giving one entry per CDR3 protein. This table has about 510,000 distinct CDR3 sequences, 20% to 25% appearing once. This clonotype has a handful of counts. The antigen is undetermined. Study outcomes and limitations: There was a possibility that FACS-sorted repertoires contained abundant clonotypes contaminating from the bulk population.

The specimen comprised PBMCs, sampled 20 to 25 days after the first yellow fever vaccination. The TCR comes from a man between 18 and 29 years old who received the YFV17D yellow fever vaccine. The V gene is TRBV20-1, the J gene TRBJ2-7; D perhaps matches TRBD1 (5 bases). The CDR3 coding sequence is TGCAGTGCCTCAGACAGCTCCTACGAGCAGTACTTC. It codes for CSASDSSYEQYF.